This TCR beta chain was sequenced for a study of blood T cell repertoires in COVID-19. For the study at large: Collection of acute and convalescent COVID-19 samples took place in the United States, Italy and Spain. Sample material is recorded as cDNA or gDNA derived from T cells, B-cell-depleted T cells, or PBMCs.

Under the authors' procedure: Researchers report that nucleated cell counts were estimated from reference gene primer amplification. The assay was immunoSEQ multiplex PCR, and TCRdb's table has in-frame clones only and misses some. V and J calls and clone size come straight from that table; D and trimming were deduced from the DNA. In the table there are 80,000 to 95,000 clones, 75% to 90% of which are singletons. The CDR3 has 13 residues. The germline gives CDR1 KGHSH, CDR2 LQKENI. V shed 8 bases and J shed 0 bases, with 10 bases lying between them. The sequence was obtained from a woman aged 45-60 years with active or convalescent COVID-19. Input material: peripheral blood. The chain joins TRBV18 to TRBJ1-1; D uncertain. CDR3 sequence (DNA): TGTGCCAGCGCCCCCCAGGTGAACACTGAAGCTTTCTTT. Amino acid sequence: CASAPQVNTEAFF.